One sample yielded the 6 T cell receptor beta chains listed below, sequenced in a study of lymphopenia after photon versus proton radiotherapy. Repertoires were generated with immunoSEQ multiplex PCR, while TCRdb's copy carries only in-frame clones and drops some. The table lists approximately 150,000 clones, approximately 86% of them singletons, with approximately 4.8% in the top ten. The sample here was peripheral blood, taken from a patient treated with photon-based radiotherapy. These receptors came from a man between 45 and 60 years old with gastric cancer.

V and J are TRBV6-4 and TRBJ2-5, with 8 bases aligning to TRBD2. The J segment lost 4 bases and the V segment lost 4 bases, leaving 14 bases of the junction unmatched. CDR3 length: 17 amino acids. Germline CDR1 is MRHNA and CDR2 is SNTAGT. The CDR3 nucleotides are TGTGCCAGCAGTGGATCGCTTCGGGGGAGCGGGAGAGAGACCCAGTACTTC. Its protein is CASSGSLRGSGRETQYF.

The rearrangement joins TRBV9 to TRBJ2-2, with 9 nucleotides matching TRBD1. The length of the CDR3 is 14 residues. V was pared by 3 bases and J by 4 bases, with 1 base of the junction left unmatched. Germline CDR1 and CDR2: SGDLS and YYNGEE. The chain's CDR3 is CASSGTGVTGELFF. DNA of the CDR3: TGTGCCAGCAGCGGGACAGGGGTCACCGGGGAGCTGTTTTTT.

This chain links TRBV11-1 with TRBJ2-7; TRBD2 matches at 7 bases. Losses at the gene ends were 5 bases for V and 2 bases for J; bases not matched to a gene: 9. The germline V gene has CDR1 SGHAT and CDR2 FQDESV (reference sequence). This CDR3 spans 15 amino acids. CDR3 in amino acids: CASSPLAARPYEQYF. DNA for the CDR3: TGTGCCAGCAGCCCCCTAGCGGCCAGACCCTACGAGCAGTACTTC.

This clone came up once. The CDR3 nucleotides read TGCGCCAGCAGCTTGGTCGGTTGGCTAGCGGGTGAGCAGTTCTTC. It encodes CASSLVGWLAGEQFF. This rearrangement joins TRBV5-1 to TRBJ2-1; 8 bases align to TRBD2. Germline CDR1 is SGHRS and CDR2 is YFSETQ. The CDR3 extends over 15 amino acids. Trimming at V came to 0 bases and at J to 9 bases, leaving 8 bases not matched to a gene.

The CDR3: CASSVSGTDNEQFF. CDR3 coding DNA: TGTGCCAGCAGCGTTAGCGGGACCGACAATGAGCAGTTCTTC. The chain links TRBV11-3 to TRBJ2-1; 8 positions agree with TRBD2. The germline gives CDR1 SGHNT, CDR2 YENEEA. The CDR3 loop spans 14 amino acids. J lost 5 bases, V lost 5 bases, and 5 bases had no gene match.

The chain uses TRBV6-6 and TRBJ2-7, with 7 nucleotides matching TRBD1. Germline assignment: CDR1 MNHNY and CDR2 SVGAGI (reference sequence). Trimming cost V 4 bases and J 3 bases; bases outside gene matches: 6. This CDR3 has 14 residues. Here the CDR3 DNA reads TGTGCCAGCAGTTCCGGGACAGCTCTCTACGAGCAGTACTTC. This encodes CASSSGTALYEQYF.